What follows are 10 T cell receptor beta chains derived from one specimen sequenced in a study of T cell responses to AZD1222 COVID-19 vaccine. Repertoires were generated with immunoSEQ multiplex PCR, while TCRdb's copy carries only in-frame clones and drops some. This table has 75,000 to 100,000 clones, around nine tenths appearing once. Material: peripheral blood, obtained on day 0 of AZD1222 vaccination. Every receptor here comes from an adult in good health.

The chain employs TRBV21-1 and TRBJ2-2; the table's D call of TRBD2 was not tested on the DNA. TRBV21-1 is labeled a pseudogene. The CDR3 is 17 residues long. CDR3 nucleotide sequence: TGTGCCAGCAGCAGTAAGACTAGCGGGAGAACGACCGGGGAGCTGTTTTTT. It specifies CASSSKTSGRTTGELFF.

V usage is TRBV5-1 and J usage is TRBJ2-1; TRBD1 agrees at 7 bases. Per germline, CDR1 SGHRS and CDR2 YFSETQ. V shed 5 bases and J 2 bases; nucleotides not matched to a gene: 10. CDR3 size: 16 residues. Here the CDR3 DNA reads TGCGCCAGCAGTCCGACGGGGCAGGGGGCCTACAATGAGCAGTTCTTC. This codes for CASSPTGQGAYNEQFF.

V usage is TRBV14 and J usage is TRBJ2-7; 9 bases agree with TRBD2. The CDR3 runs to 16 residues. CDR1 SGHDN and CDR2 FVKESK come from the germline V gene. Trimming removed 0 bases from V and 6 bases from J; junction bases left unmatched: 9. DNA of the CDR3: TGTGCCAGCAGCCAAGAGGAGACTAGCGGCGGTTCCGAGCAGTACTTC. Residues: CASSQEETSGGSEQYF.

J is TRBJ2-2 and V is TRBV12-5; 7 bases agree with TRBD1. With 7 bases clipped from V and 8 bases from J, the junction kept 19 bases outside the gene matches. The CDR3 runs 17 residues. CDR1 and CDR2 from the germline V gene are LGHNT and FRNRAP. CDR3 amino acids: CASALGVDRTPPGELFF. In DNA, the CDR3 is TGTGCTAGTGCCTTGGGCGTGGACAGGACCCCACCGGGGGAGCTGTTTTTT.

The rearrangement uses TRBV6-4 and TRBJ2-7; 10 positions agree with TRBD2. The CDR3 spans 20 residues. J lost 0 bases, V lost 7 bases, and 21 bases had no gene match. Germline CDR1 is MRHNA and CDR2 is SNTAGT. The CDR3 DNA reads as TGTGCCAGCAAGGAGCAAGGGGTAGCGGGAGGCCCACTGTGCTCCTACGAGCAGTACTTC. It encodes CASKEQGVAGGPLCSYEQYF.

This clone has just one count. The chain recombines TRBV19 with TRBJ1-4; D perhaps matches TRBD1 (5 bases). V was trimmed by 4 bases and J by 8 bases, leaving 8 bases between them. Germline values: CDR1 LNHDA, CDR2 SQIVND (reference sequence). This CDR3 is built from 12 residues. DNA of the CDR3: TGTGCCAGTAGTAGAGGGGCAGAAAAACTGTTTTTT. Residues: CASSRGAEKLFF. Looking up the rest from reference TRBV19 and TRBJ1-4 gives the full variable domain: DGGITQSPKYLFRKEGQNVTLSCEQNLNHDAMYWYRQDPGQGLRLIYYSQIVNDFQKGDIAEGYSVSREKKESFPLTVTSAQKNPTAFYLCASSRGAEKLFFGSGTQLSVL.

The chain recombines TRBV15 with TRBJ1-5; possible D gene TRBD1, 6 bases. CDR3 length equals 14 residues. CDR1 is LNHNV, CDR2 YYDKDF, per germline (reference sequence). Trimming left V 3 bases short and J 11 bases short, with 17 bases between. The chain's CDR3 is CATSRAGTPRAQHF. For the CDR3, the DNA is TGTGCCACCAGCAGGGCCGGGACACCAAGGGCCCAGCATTTT.

This chain links TRBV5-1 with TRBJ2-3, with 11 bases lining up with TRBD2. The germline V gene encodes CDR1 SGHRS and CDR2 YFSETQ. With 5 bases clipped from V and 0 bases from J, the junction kept 2 bases outside the gene matches. The CDR3 consists of 15 residues. The CDR3 here is CASSSGRASTDTQYF. Here the CDR3 DNA reads TGCGCCAGCAGTAGCGGGAGGGCCAGCACAGATACGCAGTATTTT.

The chain has TRBV5-5 and TRBJ1-6; D call uncertain. The V end was cut by 4 bases, the J end by 1 base, with 9 bases between. There are 15 residues in the CDR3. The germline V gene encodes CDR1 SGHKS and CDR2 YYEKEE (reference sequence). The CDR3 nucleotides read TGTGCCAGCAGCCCTGAAGGGTCCTATAATTCACCCCTCCACTTT. Its protein product is CASSPEGSYNSPLHF.

This chain connects TRBV4-1 to TRBJ1-1; 9 bases fit TRBD1. Per the germline V gene, CDR1 is MGHRA and CDR2 is YSYEKL. The CDR3 consists of 15 residues. Germline trimming cut 2 bases from V and 0 bases from J; bases unmatched to any gene: 1. This CDR3 is CASSQNRGLNTEAFF. The CDR3 bases are TGCGCCAGCAGCCAAAACAGGGGGCTGAACACTGAAGCTTTCTTT.